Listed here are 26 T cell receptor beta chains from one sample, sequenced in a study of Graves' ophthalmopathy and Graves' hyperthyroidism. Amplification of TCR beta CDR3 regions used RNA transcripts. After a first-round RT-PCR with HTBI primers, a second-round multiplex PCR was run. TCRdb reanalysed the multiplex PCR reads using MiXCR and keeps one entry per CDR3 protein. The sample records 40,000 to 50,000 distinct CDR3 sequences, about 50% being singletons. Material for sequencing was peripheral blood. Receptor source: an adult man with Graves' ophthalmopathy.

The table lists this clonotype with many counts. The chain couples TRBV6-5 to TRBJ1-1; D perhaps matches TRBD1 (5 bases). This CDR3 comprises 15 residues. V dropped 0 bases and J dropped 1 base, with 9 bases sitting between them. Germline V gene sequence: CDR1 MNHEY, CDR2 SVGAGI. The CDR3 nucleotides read TGTGCCAGCAGTTACTCGAGCGGGGGGAACACTGAAGCTTTCTTT. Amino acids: CASSYSSGGNTEAFF.

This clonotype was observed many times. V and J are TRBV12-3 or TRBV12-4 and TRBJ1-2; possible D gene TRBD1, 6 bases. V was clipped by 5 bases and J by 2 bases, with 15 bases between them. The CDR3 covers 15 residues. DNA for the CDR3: TGTGCCAGCAGTCCGCGAAACAGGGAGAACTATGGCTACACCTTC. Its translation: CASSPRNRENYGYTF.

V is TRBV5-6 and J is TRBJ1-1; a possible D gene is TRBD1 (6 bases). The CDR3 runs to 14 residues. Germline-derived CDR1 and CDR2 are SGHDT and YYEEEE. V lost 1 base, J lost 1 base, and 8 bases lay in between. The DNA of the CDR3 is TGTGCCAGCAGCTTGCCGGGGGCGAACACTGAAGCTTTCTTT. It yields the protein CASSLPGANTEAFF.

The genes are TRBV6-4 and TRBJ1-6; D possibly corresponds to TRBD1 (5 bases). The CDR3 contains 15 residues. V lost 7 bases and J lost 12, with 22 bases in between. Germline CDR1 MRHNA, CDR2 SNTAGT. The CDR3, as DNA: TGTGCCAGCACCCCGACGGACAACTTAAAACGACCCCTCCACTTT. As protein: CASTPTDNLKRPLHF.

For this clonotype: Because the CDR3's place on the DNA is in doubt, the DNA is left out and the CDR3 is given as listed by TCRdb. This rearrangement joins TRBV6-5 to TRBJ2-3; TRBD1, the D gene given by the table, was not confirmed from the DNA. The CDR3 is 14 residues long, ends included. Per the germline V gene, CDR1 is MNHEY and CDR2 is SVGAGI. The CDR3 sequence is CASSVGQGAYELYF.

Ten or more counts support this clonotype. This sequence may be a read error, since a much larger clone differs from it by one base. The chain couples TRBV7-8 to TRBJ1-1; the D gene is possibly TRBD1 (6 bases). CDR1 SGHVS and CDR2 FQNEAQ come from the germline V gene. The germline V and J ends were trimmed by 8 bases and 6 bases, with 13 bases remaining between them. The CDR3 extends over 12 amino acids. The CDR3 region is CASGSGEAEAFF. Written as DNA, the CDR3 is TGTGCCAGCGGCTCAGGGGAGGCTGAAGCTTTCTTT.

The DNA of the CDR3 is TGTGCCAGCAATCACCGGGGTCGGACCGGGGAGCTGTTTTTT. It yields the protein CASNHRGRTGELFF. V and J are TRBV7-8 and TRBJ2-2; maybe TRBD2 (5 bases). Germline values: CDR1 SGHVS, CDR2 FQNEAQ. The CDR3 consists of 14 residues. Deletions cut 7 bases from V and 5 bases from J, with 14 bases between.

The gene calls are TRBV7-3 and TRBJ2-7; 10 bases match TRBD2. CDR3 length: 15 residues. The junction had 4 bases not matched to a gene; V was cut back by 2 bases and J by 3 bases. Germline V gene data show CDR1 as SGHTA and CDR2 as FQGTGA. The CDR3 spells CASSLAPSGGYEQYV. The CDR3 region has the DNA TGTGCCAGCAGCTTAGCGCCTAGCGGGGGCTACGAGCAGTACGTC.

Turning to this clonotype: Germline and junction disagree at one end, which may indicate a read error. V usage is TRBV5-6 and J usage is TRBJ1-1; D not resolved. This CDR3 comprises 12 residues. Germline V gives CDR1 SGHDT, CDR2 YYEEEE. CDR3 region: CASRSAGTEACF. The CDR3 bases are TGTGCCAGCAGGTCCGCGGGAACTGAGGCTTGCTTT.

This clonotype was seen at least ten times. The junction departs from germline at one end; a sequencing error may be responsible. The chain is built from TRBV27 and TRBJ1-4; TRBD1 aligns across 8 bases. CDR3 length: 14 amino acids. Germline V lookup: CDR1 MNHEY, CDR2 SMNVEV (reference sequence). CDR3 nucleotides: TGTGCCAGCAGTTTACAGGGGGCTAACGAAAAACTGTTTTTT. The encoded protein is CASSLQGANEKLFF.

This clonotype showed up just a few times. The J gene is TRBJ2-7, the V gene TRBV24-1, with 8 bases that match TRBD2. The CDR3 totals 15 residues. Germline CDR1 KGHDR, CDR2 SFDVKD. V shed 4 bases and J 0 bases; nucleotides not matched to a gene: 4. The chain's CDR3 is CATSESSGSSYEQYF. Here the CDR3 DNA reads TGTGCCACCAGTGAGTCCAGCGGGAGCTCCTACGAGCAGTACTTC.

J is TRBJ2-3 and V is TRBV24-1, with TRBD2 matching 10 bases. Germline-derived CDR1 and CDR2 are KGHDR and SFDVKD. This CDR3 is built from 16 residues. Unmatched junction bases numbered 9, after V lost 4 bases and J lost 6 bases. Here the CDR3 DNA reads TGTGCCACCAGTGAAGCCCTAGCGGGAGAGTTCGATACGCAGTATTTT. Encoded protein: CATSEALAGEFDTQYF.

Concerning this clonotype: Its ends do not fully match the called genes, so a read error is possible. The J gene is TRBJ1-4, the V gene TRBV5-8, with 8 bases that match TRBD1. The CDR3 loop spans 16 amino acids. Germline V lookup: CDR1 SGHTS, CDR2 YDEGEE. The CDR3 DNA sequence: TGTGCCAGCATCGGACAGGGCACTGCAACTAATGAAAAACTGTTTTTC. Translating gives CASIGQGTATNEKLFF.

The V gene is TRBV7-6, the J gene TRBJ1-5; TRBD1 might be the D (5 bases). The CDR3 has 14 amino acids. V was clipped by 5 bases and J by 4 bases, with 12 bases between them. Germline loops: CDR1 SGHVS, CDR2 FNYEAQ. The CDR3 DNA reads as TGTGCCAGCAGCCCCCTGGGGGTAAATCAGCCCCAGCATTTT. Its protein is CASSPLGVNQPQHF.

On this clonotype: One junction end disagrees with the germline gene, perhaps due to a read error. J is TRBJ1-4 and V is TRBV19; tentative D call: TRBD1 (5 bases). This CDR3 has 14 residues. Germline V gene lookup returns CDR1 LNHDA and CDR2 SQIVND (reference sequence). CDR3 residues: CASGPGPRDEKLFF. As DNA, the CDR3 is TGTGCCAGTGGTCCGGGACCGAGGGATGAAAAGCTGTTTTTT.

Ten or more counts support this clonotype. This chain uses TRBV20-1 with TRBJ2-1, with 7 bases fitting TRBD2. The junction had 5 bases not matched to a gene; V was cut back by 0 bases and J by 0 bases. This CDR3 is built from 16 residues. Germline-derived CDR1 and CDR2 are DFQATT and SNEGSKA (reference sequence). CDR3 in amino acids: CSARDRDYRSYNEQFF. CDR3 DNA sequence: TGCAGTGCTAGAGACCGGGACTACCGCTCCTACAATGAGCAGTTCTTC.

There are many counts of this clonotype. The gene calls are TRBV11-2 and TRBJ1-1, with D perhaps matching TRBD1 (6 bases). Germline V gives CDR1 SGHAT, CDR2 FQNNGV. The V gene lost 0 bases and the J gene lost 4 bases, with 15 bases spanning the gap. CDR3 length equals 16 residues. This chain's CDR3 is CASSLDQMVGGTEAFF. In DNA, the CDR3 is TGTGCCAGCAGCTTAGATCAAATGGTAGGGGGCACTGAAGCTTTCTTT.

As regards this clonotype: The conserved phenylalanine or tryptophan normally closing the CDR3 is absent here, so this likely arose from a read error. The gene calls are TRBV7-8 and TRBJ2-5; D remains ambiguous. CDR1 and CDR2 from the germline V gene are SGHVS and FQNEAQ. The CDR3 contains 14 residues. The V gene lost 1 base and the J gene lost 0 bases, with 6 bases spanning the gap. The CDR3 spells CASSLGRDQETQYS. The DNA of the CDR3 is TGTGCCAGCAGCTTAGGACGGGACCAAGAGACCCAGTACTCC.

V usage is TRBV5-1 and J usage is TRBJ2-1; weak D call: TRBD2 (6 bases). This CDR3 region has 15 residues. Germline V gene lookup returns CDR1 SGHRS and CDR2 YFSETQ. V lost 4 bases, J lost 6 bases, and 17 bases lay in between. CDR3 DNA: TGCGCCAGCAGCCCGGTAGGGCAGGGAGGCAATGAGCAGTTCTTC. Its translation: CASSPVGQGGNEQFF.

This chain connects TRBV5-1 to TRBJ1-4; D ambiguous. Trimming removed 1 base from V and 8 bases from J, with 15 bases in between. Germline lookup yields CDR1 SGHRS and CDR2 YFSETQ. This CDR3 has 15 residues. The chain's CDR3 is CASSLRLDRKEKLFF. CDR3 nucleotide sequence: TGCGCCAGCAGCTTGCGGTTAGACCGGAAAGAAAAACTGTTTTTT. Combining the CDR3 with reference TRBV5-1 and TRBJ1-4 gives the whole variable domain KAGVTQTPRYLIKTRGQQVTLSCSPISGHRSVSWYQQTPGQGLQFLFEYFSETQRNKGNFPGRFSGRQFSNSRSEMNVSTLELGDSALYLCASSLRLDRKEKLFFGSGTQLSVL.

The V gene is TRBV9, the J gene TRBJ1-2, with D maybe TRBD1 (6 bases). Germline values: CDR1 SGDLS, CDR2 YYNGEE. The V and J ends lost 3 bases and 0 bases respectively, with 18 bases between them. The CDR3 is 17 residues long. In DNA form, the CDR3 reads TGTGCCAGCAGCGCCGGACTAGCGGACAGTTCTAACTATGGCTACACCTTC. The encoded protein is CASSAGLADSSNYGYTF.

The CDR3 coding sequence is TGCGCCAGCAGCCAATTGGGCGGGAAAATAGGTACGCAGTATTTT. Protein: CASSQLGGKIGTQYF. The chain couples TRBV4-1 to TRBJ2-3; D possibly corresponds to TRBD2 (6 bases). There are 15 residues in the CDR3. V gave up 2 bases and J gave up 8 bases, with 17 bases separating them. Germline CDR1 MGHRA, CDR2 YSYEKL.

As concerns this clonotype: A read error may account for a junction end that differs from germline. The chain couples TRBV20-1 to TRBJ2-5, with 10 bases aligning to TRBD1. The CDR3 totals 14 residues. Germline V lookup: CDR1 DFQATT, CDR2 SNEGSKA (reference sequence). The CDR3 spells CGASSGTGDEIQYF. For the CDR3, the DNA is TGCGGTGCTAGTTCAGGGACAGGGGATGAGATCCAGTACTTC.

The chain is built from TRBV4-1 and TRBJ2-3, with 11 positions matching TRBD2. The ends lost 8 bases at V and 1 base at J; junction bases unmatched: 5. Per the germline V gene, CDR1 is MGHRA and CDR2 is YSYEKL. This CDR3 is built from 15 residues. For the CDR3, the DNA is TGCGCCAGCCGAAAGACTAGCGGGGGCACAGATACGCAGTATTTT. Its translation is CASRKTSGGTDTQYF.

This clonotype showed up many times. For the CDR3, the DNA is TGTGCCAGCAGTGACTCGACTAGCGGGGGGGCAGATACGCAGTATTTT. Translated: CASSDSTSGGADTQYF. The rearrangement joins TRBV6-4 to TRBJ2-3; 14 bases fit TRBD2. With 0 bases clipped from V and 4 bases from J, the junction kept 0 bases outside the gene matches. Per the germline V gene, CDR1 is MRHNA and CDR2 is SNTAGT. This CDR3 is 16 amino acids long.

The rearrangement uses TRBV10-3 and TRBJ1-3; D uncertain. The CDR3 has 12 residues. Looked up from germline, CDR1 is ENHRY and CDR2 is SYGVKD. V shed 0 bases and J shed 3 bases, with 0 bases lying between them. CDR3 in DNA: TGTGCCATCAGTGAGTCTGGAAACACCATATATTTT. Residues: CAISESGNTIYF.